Sequencing of this TCR beta chain was carried out in a study of beta chain features in type 1 diabetes. General study results and limits: In every one of the four CD4+ subsets, TCRB CDR3s were moderately but significantly shorter in Type 1 diabetes patients. Type 1 diabetes patients showed fewer insertions and more deletions at VDJ junctions. The naive, central memory and Treg TCRB repertoires looked more alike in patients than they did in healthy donors.

Deletions cut 1 base from V and 10 bases from J, with 15 bases between. This CDR3 is 14 amino acids long. Germline V CDR1 and CDR2: SGHVS, FNYEAQ. Points on this clone: Its antigen is not identified.

What was sequenced were expressed TCRB transcripts, since all of the isolated RNA had been reverse transcribed. Assay used: immunoSEQ multiplex PCR; TCRdb lists only in-frame clones, some missing. This sample has 640,000 or so clones; more than 13% occur once, and the top ten carry around 0.04%. Source material: naive CD4+ T cells from blood. This sequence originates from a man aged 18 to 30 with type 1 diabetes. V is TRBV7-6 and J is TRBJ2-3; D remains unclear. The DNA of the CDR3 is TGTGCCAGCAGCTTAGTTCCTCTAACGTCGCCGCAGTATTTT. Protein: CASSLVPLTSPQYF.